The 20 T cell receptor beta chains reported below all come from one sample, sequenced in a study of CD8+CD57+ T cells in acquired aplastic anemia. The authors sequenced patients whose flow cytometry had shown CD8+CD57+ cell expansion. Genomic DNA, the template, was used for profiling of the TCR beta VDJ and CDR3. TCRdb called the reads again in MiXCR, with one record for every CDR3 protein. The sample includes 110,000 or so distinct CDR3 sequences, approximately 61% of them seen just once. What was sequenced was sorted CD4+, CD8+, or CD8+CD57+ T cells (not recorded which) from PBMCs. The receptors here all came from a human donor with aplastic anemia.

With regard to this clonotype: Sequence at one end of the junction differs from germline and may be a read error. This chain links TRBV4-2 with TRBJ2-2, with D tentatively TRBD1 (6 bases). Germline V gene sequence: CDR1 LGHNA, CDR2 YNFKEQ. The CDR3 runs 16 residues. The CDR3: CASSQSGVVHTGKLFF. In DNA, the CDR3 is TGTGCCAGCAGCCAGTCAGGGGTAGTGCACACCGGGAAGCTGTTTTTT.

The CDR3 loop reads CATSRLGWSSGNTIYF. CDR3 nucleotide sequence: TGTGCCACCAGCAGGCTCGGGTGGAGCTCTGGAAACACCATATATTTT. The rearrangement uses TRBV15 and TRBJ1-3; D is unresolved. CDR1 is LNHNV and CDR2 is YYDKDF in the germline V gene (reference sequence). The CDR3 consists of 16 residues. Trimming cost V 3 bases and J 0 bases, with 12 bases left between them.

This clonotype was seen more than once but under ten times. The chain joins TRBV2 to TRBJ1-2; TRBD1 is a possible D gene (6 bases). The CDR3 covers 13 residues. Germline V CDR1 and CDR2: SNHLY, FYNNEI. The V end was cut by 1 base, the J end by 5 bases, with 8 bases between. CDR3 in DNA: TGTGCCAGCAGTGAAGAAGGGGGTTATGGCTACACCTTC. This codes for CASSEEGGYGYTF.

This clonotype has a handful of counts. The rearrangement joins TRBV20-1 to TRBJ2-7, with 10 bases fitting TRBD2. The CDR3 extends over 15 amino acids. Germline V gives CDR1 DFQATT, CDR2 SNEGSKA (reference sequence). Losses at the gene ends were 3 bases for V and 1 base for J; bases not matched to a gene: 6. CDR3 amino acids: CSASPTSGESYEQYF. The CDR3 nucleotides read TGCAGTGCTAGCCCCACTAGCGGGGAGTCCTACGAGCAGTACTTC.

This clonotype was observed at least ten times. The rearrangement links TRBV19 to TRBJ1-4, with D possibly matching TRBD1 (6 bases). The CDR3 consists of 14 residues. Per the germline V gene, CDR1 is LNHDA and CDR2 is SQIVND (reference sequence). V lost 7 bases, J lost 3 bases, and 12 bases lay in between. This CDR3 reads CASTGESPNEKLFF. The CDR3 region has the DNA TGTGCCAGTACAGGGGAGTCTCCTAATGAAAAACTGTTTTTT.

This clonotype was seen ten or more times. The rearrangement uses TRBV27 and TRBJ2-7; D might be TRBD1 (6 bases). Germline CDR1 and CDR2: MNHEY and SMNVEV (reference sequence). V was clipped by 5 bases and J by 2 bases, with 10 bases between them. This CDR3 comprises 13 residues. CDR3 loop: CASSPGVAYEQYF. The DNA of the CDR3 is TGTGCCAGCAGTCCAGGGGTGGCCTACGAGCAGTACTTC.

This clonotype was recorded once. The chain carries TRBV2 and TRBJ2-5, with D perhaps matching TRBD1 or TRBD2 (5 bases each). This CDR3 has 15 amino acids. Looked up from germline, CDR1 is SNHLY and CDR2 is FYNNEI. V gave up 4 bases and J gave up 5 bases, with 17 bases separating them. The CDR3 DNA sequence: TGTGCCAGCAGTGCTGGGGCTGGGGGTGGTGAGACCCAGTACTTC. Translating gives CASSAGAGGGETQYF. Full variable domain (remainder filled in from reference TRBV2 and TRBJ2-5): EPEVTQTPSHQVTQMGQEVILRCVPISNHLYFYWYRQILGQKVEFLVSFYNNEISEKSEIFDDQFSVERPDGSNFTLKIRSTKLEDSAMYFCASSAGAGGGETQYFGPGTRLLVL.

V gene TRBV15 combines with J gene TRBJ1-5; 7 bases agree with TRBD1. Germline values: CDR1 LNHNV, CDR2 YYDKDF (reference sequence). The CDR3 is made up of 20 amino acids. The junction had 17 bases not matched to a gene; V was cut back by 0 bases and J by 3 bases. CDR3 residues: CATSRDRYRGTKLANQPQHF. The CDR3 DNA reads as TGTGCCACCAGCAGAGATCGATACAGGGGCACCAAGCTGGCCAATCAGCCCCAGCATTTT.

This clonotype was observed many times. V is TRBV5-6 and J is TRBJ2-6, with a tentative D call TRBD1 (5 bases). The V end lost 2 bases, the J end lost 1 base, and 7 bases lay between the germline ends. Germline loops: CDR1 SGHDT, CDR2 YYEEEE. This CDR3 spans 15 amino acids. The CDR3 region has the DNA TGTGCCAGCAGCTTTCAGGGTTCTGGGGCCAACGTCCTGACTTTC. Its protein product is CASSFQGSGANVLTF. The full variable domain, its missing parts supplied by reference TRBV5-6 and TRBJ2-6, is DAGVTQSPTHLIKTRGQQVTLRCSPKSGHDTVSWYQQALGQGPQFIFQYYEEEERQRGNFPDRFSGHQFPNYSSELNVNALLLGDSALYLCASSFQGSGANVLTFGAGSRLTVL.

This sequence joins TRBV10-3 and TRBJ1-2, with 10 bases aligning to TRBD1. V lost 0 bases, J lost 3 bases, and 7 bases stayed unmatched. The germline V gene has CDR1 ENHRY and CDR2 SYGVKD. The CDR3 runs to 17 residues. CDR3 residues: CAISESRDRGQDYGYTF. The CDR3 DNA reads as TGTGCCATCAGTGAGTCCCGGGACAGGGGACAAGACTATGGCTACACCTTC.

This clonotype has at least ten counts. The V call is TRBV10-3, the J call TRBJ2-3; 14 bases match TRBD2. CDR3 length: 16 amino acids. CDR1 and CDR2 (germline): ENHRY, SYGVKD. Losses at the gene ends were 6 bases for V and 0 bases for J; bases not matched to a gene: 2. CDR3 coding DNA: TGTGCCATCAGACGGACTAGCGGGGGGAGCACAGATACGCAGTATTTT. This translates into CAIRRTSGGSTDTQYF.

The V call is TRBV11-1, the J call TRBJ2-7, with 9 bases identical to TRBD1. This CDR3 contains 16 residues. V dropped 5 bases and J dropped 5; count of bases not matched to a gene: 13. Germline loops: CDR1 SGHAT, CDR2 FQDESV (reference sequence). CDR3 amino acids: CASSPQPGTGYHEQYF. In nucleotides, the CDR3 is TGTGCCAGCAGCCCCCAACCCGGGACAGGGTACCACGAGCAGTACTTC.

This clonotype was recorded at least ten times. The rearrangement joins TRBV12-3 or TRBV12-4 to TRBJ1-2; D possibly corresponds to TRBD1 (6 bases). Trimming left V 4 bases short and J 3 bases short, with 15 bases between. This CDR3 has 15 amino acids. The CDR3 sequence is CASSSLDRADYGYTF. The DNA for the CDR3 is TGTGCCAGCAGTTCCCTGGACAGAGCTGACTATGGCTACACCTTC.

This clonotype was seen ten or more times. The chain recombines TRBV4-3 with TRBJ2-5; possibly TRBD1 or TRBD2 for D (5 bases each). Germline V gene sequence: CDR1 LGHNA, CDR2 YSLEER. V was trimmed by 0 bases and J by 4 bases, leaving 12 bases between them. The CDR3 length is 15 residues. DNA for the CDR3: TGCGCCAGCAGCCAAGATAGTCGGGGACGAGAGACCCAGTACTTC. It yields the protein CASSQDSRGRETQYF.

V and J are TRBV20-1 and TRBJ2-3, with D perhaps given as TRBD1 or TRBD2 (5 bases each). The CDR3 covers 13 residues. The germline V gene encodes CDR1 DFQATT and CDR2 SNEGSKA (reference sequence). Trimming removed 5 bases from V and 1 base from J, with 10 bases in between. The CDR3 sequence: CSAEGPRTDTQYF. In nucleotides, the CDR3 is TGCAGTGCTGAGGGACCGCGCACAGATACGCAGTATTTT.

This clonotype occurred many times. A read error may account for a junction end that differs from germline. The rearrangement joins TRBV29-1 to TRBJ2-7; D might be TRBD1 or TRBD2, each matching 5 bases. This CDR3 has 15 residues. Germline lookup yields CDR1 SQVTM and CDR2 ANQGSEA. In nucleotides, the CDR3 is TGCAGCGTCGAAGCAGTAGGGGAGACGTCCTACGAGCAGTACTTC. Translated: CSVEAVGETSYEQYF.

This rearrangement joins TRBV20-1 to TRBJ1-2; 8 nucleotides agree with TRBD1. The germline V gene encodes CDR1 DFQATT and CDR2 SNEGSKA (reference sequence). Trimming took 3 bases from V and 4 from J; bases not matched to a gene: 7. This CDR3 is 14 amino acids long. CDR3 loop: CSASEAGGAYGYTF. CDR3 DNA: TGCAGTGCTAGTGAGGCAGGGGGCGCCTATGGCTACACCTTC.

J is TRBJ2-3 and V is TRBV25-1; D may be TRBD1 (5 bases). The ends were cut back, 6 bases at V and 4 bases at J, with 11 bases in the middle. The CDR3 consists of 13 residues. Germline CDR1 and CDR2: MGHDK and SYGVNS. Written as DNA, the CDR3 is TGTGCCAGCAGCATACAGGACGCAGATACGCAGTATTTT. Amino acid sequence: CASSIQDADTQYF. The variable domain in full, completed from reference TRBV25-1 and TRBJ2-3, reads EADIYQTPRYLVIGTGKKITLECSQTMGHDKMYWYQQDPGMELHLIHYSYGVNSTEKGDLSSESTVSRIRTEHFPLTLESARPSHTSQYLCASSIQDADTQYFGPGTRLTVL.

The V call is TRBV24-1, the J call TRBJ1-4, with D unclear. The ends were cut back, 1 base at V and 8 bases at J, with 4 bases in the middle. The CDR3 contains 12 residues. CDR1 KGHDR and CDR2 SFDVKD come from the germline V gene. In DNA form, the CDR3 reads TGTGCCACCAGTGATTTTTCGGAAAAACTGTTTTTT. This sequence encodes CATSDFSEKLFF.

This clonotype has ten or more counts. V is TRBV9 and J is TRBJ2-2; 7 bases are shared with TRBD2. The length of the CDR3 is 17 residues. The V segment lost 0 bases and the J segment 2 bases; nucleotides outside the gene matches: 7. Germline V lookup: CDR1 SGDLS, CDR2 YYNGEE. This CDR3 reads CASSVGRGRVNTGELFF. The CDR3, as DNA: TGTGCCAGCAGCGTAGGGAGAGGGAGGGTAAACACCGGGGAGCTGTTTTTT.